The T cell receptor beta chain described here comes from a study of blood T cell repertoires in COVID-19. About the study: Acute and convalescent COVID-19 samples came from the United States, Italy and Spain.

Profiled with immunoSEQ multiplex PCR; TCRdb holds only in-frame clones, not every one. The sample consists of over 300,000 clones, approximately 90% of them appearing once. This CDR3 has 14 residues. CDR1 and CDR2 from the germline V gene are MNHEY and SVGEGT. The V end was cut by 3 bases, the J end by 4 bases, with 12 bases between. V and J are TRBV6-2 or TRBV6-3 and TRBJ1-1; TRBD1 might be the D (6 bases). The sample taken for sequencing was PBMCs or T cells enriched from blood (not recorded which). The source is a woman aged 25-40 years who had recovered from COVID-19. DNA for the CDR3: TGTGCCAGCAGTTATCAGGGGACGAGCACTGAAGCTTTCTTT. This gives the protein CASSYQGTSTEAFF.